The clone carrying this T cell receptor (beta chain) appeared a single time. Its specificity is unknown. V dropped 2 bases and J dropped 8; count of bases not matched to a gene: 2. Germline V gene lookup returns CDR1 MRHNA and CDR2 SNTAGT. This CDR3 is 12 amino acids long. This entry belongs to a study of graft-versus-host responses after intestinal transplantation. Study summary: The recipients all started with anti-thymocyte globulin induction and then took tacrolimus and steroids for approximately 3 years. Findings and limits, study-wide: Patients with graft-donor T cell macrochimerism had high graft-versus-host to host-versus-graft clonal ratios in allografts. GvH clones appeared in recipient marrow, some first in ileum or blood.

The data were produced by immunoSEQ multiplex PCR, yet TCRdb's version contains in-frame clones alone and is incomplete. The data show some 90,000 clones, less than 95% seen once. The gene calls are TRBV6-4 and TRBJ1-2; the match to TRBD1 covers 7 bases. This sample comprised unstimulated CD8+ T cells sorted from spleen or lymph node cells, obtained before transplant. The receptor was isolated from a human donor who was the organ donor for an intestinal transplant. The CDR3 DNA sequence: TGTGCCAGCAGTGACACAGGGGCCGGCTACACCTTC. It codes for CASSDTGAGYTF.